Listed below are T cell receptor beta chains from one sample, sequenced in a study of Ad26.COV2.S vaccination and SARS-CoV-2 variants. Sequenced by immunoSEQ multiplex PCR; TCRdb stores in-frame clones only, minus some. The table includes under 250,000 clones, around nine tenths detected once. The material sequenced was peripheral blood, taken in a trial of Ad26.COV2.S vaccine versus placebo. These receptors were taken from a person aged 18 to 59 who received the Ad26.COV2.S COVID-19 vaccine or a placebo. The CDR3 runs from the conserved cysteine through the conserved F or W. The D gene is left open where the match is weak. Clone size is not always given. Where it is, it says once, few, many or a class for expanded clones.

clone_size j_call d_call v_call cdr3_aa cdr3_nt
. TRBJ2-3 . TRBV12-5 CASGFQASTDTQYF TGTGCTAGTGGTTTTCAGGCTAGCACAGATACGCAGTATTTT
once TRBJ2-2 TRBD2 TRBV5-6 CASSLISGSGTGELFF TGTGCCAGCAGCTTGATTAGCGGGAGTGGCACCGGGGAGCTGTTTTTT
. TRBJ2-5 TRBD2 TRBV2 CASSVWQWGGTQYF TGTGCCAGCAGTGTTTGGCAGTGGGGGGGGACCCAGTACTTC
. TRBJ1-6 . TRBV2 CASSGNNSPLHF TGTGCCAGCAGCGGTAATAATTCACCCCTCCACTTT
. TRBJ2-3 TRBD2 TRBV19 CASHNGGATDTQYF TGTGCCAGTCATAACGGGGGGGCCACAGATACGCAGTATTTT
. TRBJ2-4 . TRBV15 CATSRDRGKNIQYF TGTGCCACCAGCAGAGATCGGGGGAAAAACATTCAGTACTTC
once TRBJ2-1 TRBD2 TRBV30 CAWDLTSGVYNEQFF TGTGCCTGGGACTTGACTAGCGGGGTTTACAATGAGCAGTTCTTC
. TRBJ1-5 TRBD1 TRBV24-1 CATSEGTGSNQPQHF TGTGCCACCAGTGAGGGGACAGGTAGCAATCAGCCCCAGCATTTT
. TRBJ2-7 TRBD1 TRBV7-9 CASSLGTDSYEQYF TGTGCCAGCAGCTTGGGGACAGACTCCTACGAGCAGTACTTC
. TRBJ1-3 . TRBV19 CASNPVVGHSGNTIYF TGTGCCAGTAATCCCGTGGTGGGCCACTCTGGAAACACCATATATTTT
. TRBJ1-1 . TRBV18 CASSRMPDTEAFF TGTGCCAGCTCACGGATGCCAGACACTGAAGCTTTCTTT
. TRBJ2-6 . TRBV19 CASNRGLFTGANVLTF TGTGCCAGTAACAGAGGGTTGTTTACTGGGGCCAACGTCCTGACTTTC
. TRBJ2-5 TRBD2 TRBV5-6 CASSLGGGMETQYF TGTGCCAGCAGCTTGGGCGGGGGAATGGAGACCCAGTACTTC
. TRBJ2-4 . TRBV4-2 CASSQDSLVGGNIQYF TGTGCCAGCAGCCAAGATTCTTTAGTCGGAGGAAACATTCAGTACTTC
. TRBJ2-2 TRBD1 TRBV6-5 CASARGQGNTGELFF TGTGCCAGCGCCAGGGGACAGGGGAACACCGGGGAGCTGTTTTTT
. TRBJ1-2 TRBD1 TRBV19 CASSTRGDEEGYTF TGTGCCAGTAGTACCAGGGGGGACGAGGAAGGCTACACCTTC
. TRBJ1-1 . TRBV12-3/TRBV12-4 CASAATEAFF TGTGCCAGCGCTGCTACTGAAGCTTTCTTT
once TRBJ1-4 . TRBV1 CTSSFWAGNEKLFF TGCACCAGCAGCTTTTGGGCGGGCAATGAAAAACTGTTTTTT
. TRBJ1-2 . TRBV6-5 CASSPWETSSGYTF TGTGCCAGCAGTCCTTGGGAAACCTCCAGTGGCTACACCTTC
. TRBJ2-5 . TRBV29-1 CSVVGPYF TGCAGCGTTGTTGGCCCGTACTTC
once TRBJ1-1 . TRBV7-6 CASSLSPRTNTEAFF TGTGCCAGCAGCTTATCCCCACGCACGAACACTGAAGCTTTCTTT
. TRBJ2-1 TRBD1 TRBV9 CASSMTGYNEQFF TGTGCCAGCAGCATGACAGGGTACAATGAGCAGTTCTTC
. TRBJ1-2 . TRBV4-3 CASSQGSGDSAYYGYTF TGCGCCAGCAGCCAAGGATCCGGAGACAGCGCTTACTATGGCTACACCTTC
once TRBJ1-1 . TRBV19 CASSILDTEAFF TGTGCCAGTAGTATCCTGGACACTGAAGCTTTCTTT
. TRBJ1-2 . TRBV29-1 CSVARDIRGYTF TGCAGCGTTGCTAGGGACATTCGCGGCTACACCTTC
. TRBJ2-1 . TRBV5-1 CASSFITSSYNEQFF TGCGCCAGCAGCTTCATAACGAGCTCCTACAATGAGCAGTTCTTC
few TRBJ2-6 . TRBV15 CATSTPRSGANVLTF TGTGCCACCAGCACCCCGAGGTCTGGGGCCAACGTCCTGACTTTC
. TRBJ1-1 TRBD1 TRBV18 CASSPKGQGANTEAFF TGTGCCAGCTCACCAAAAGGACAGGGGGCTAACACTGAAGCTTTCTTT
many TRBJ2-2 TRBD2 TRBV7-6 CASSLFKLAGGTGELFF TGTGCCAGCAGCTTATTTAAACTAGCGGGAGGGACCGGGGAGCTGTTTTTT
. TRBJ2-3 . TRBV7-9 CASSQRLTDTQYF TGTGCCAGCAGCCAACGACTCACAGATACGCAGTATTTT
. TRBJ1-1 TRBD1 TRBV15 CATSRVHASGQGTEAFF TGTGCCACCAGCAGGGTTCACGCCTCGGGACAGGGGACGGAAGCTTTCTTT
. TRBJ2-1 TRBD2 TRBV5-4 CASSLGGGTYNEQFF TGTGCCAGCAGCTTGGGCGGGGGGACCTACAATGAGCAGTTCTTC
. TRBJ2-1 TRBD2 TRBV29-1 CSVEGGGPLSYNEQFF TGCAGCGTTGAGGGCGGGGGGCCCCTCTCCTACAATGAGCAGTTCTTC
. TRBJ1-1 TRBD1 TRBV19 CASSKGQGWVTEAFF TGTGCCAGTAGTAAGGGACAGGGATGGGTCACTGAAGCTTTCTTT
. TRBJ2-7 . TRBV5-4 CASSHTRDTNYYEQYF TGTGCCAGCAGCCACACACGGGACACGAACTACTACGAGCAGTACTTC
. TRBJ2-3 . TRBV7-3 CASSRTDTQYF TGTGCCAGCAGCCGCACAGATACGCAGTATTTT
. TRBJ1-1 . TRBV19 CASTPRGGPNTEAFF TGTGCCAGTACCCCGAGGGGGGGACCGAACACTGAAGCTTTCTTT
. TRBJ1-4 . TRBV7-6 CASRNSTNEKLFF TGTGCCAGCAGAAACTCAACTAATGAAAAACTGTTTTTT
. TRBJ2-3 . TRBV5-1 CASSFDSTDTQYF TGCGCCAGCAGCTTCGACAGTACAGATACGCAGTATTTT
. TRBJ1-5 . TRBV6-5 CASSLRRDSNQPQHF TGTGCCAGCAGCCTCAGAAGAGATAGCAATCAGCCCCAGCATTTT
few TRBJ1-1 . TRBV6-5 CASSYERLGGTEAFF TGTGCCAGCAGTTACGAAAGGCTTGGGGGCACTGAAGCTTTCTTT
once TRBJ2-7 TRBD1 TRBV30 CAWGGTGVYEQYF TGTGCCTGGGGGGGAACAGGGGTCTACGAGCAGTACTTC
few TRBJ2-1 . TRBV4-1 CASSQMGDGRGNEQFF TGCGCCAGCAGCCAAATGGGGGACGGGCGGGGCAATGAGCAGTTCTTC